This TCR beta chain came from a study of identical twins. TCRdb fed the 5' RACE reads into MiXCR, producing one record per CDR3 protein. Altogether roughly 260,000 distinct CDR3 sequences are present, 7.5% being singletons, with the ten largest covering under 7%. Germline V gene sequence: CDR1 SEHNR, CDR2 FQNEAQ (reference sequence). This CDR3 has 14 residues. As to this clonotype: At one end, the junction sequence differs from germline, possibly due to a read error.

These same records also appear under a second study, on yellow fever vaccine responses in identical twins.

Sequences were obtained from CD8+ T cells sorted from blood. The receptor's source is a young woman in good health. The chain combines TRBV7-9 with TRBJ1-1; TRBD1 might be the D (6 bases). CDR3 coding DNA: TGTGCCAGCAGGGCCACAGGGCCGAACACTGAAGTTTTCTTT. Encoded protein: CASRATGPNTEVFF.